This entry lists 10 T cell receptor beta chains sequenced from one sample in a study of blood T cell repertoires in COVID-19. Generated by immunoSEQ multiplex PCR, the TCRdb table keeps only in-frame clones and is missing some. The profile shows roughly 330,000 clones, 80% to 90% of them singletons. Sequencing input: PBMCs or T cells enriched from blood (not recorded which). The receptors derive from a young man who had recovered from COVID-19.

The chain uses TRBV24-1 and TRBJ2-1, with a possible D match to TRBD1 (6 bases). Germline loops: CDR1 KGHDR, CDR2 SFDVKD. The CDR3 totals 15 residues. V shed 4 bases and J shed 5 bases, with 14 bases lying between them. CDR3 sequence: CATSDPTGRDNEQFF. The CDR3 coding sequence is TGTGCCACCAGTGACCCGACAGGAAGGGACAATGAGCAGTTCTTC.

The J gene is TRBJ2-3, the V gene TRBV10-1; TRBD1 agrees at 9 bases. V lost 5 bases and J lost 4; bases outside the gene matches: 7. Per the germline V gene, CDR1 is WNHNN and CDR2 is SYGVQD (reference sequence). The CDR3 covers 15 residues. The CDR3 loop is CASSWGQGPADTQYF. The CDR3 region has the DNA TGCGCCAGCAGTTGGGGACAGGGTCCCGCAGATACGCAGTATTTT.

The chain joins TRBV6-5 to TRBJ2-2; TRBD2 is a possible D gene (6 bases). V lost 8 bases and J 4 bases, leaving 11 bases between the germline ends. The CDR3 is 13 residues long. The germline gives CDR1 MNHEY, CDR2 SVGAGI. The CDR3 sequence: CASPLGGTGELFF. The DNA of the CDR3 is TGTGCCAGCCCCCTGGGGGGCACCGGGGAGCTGTTTTTT.

The chain combines TRBV12-3 or TRBV12-4 with TRBJ2-7, with unresolved D. The CDR3 covers 12 residues. V lost 1 base and J lost 4, with 5 bases in between. CDR3 residues: CASSLDFYEQYF. In DNA, the CDR3 is TGTGCCAGCAGTTTAGACTTTTACGAGCAGTACTTC.

The gene calls are TRBV5-1 and TRBJ2-7, with a tentative D call TRBD1 (6 bases). Trimming cost V 1 base and J 0 bases, with 14 bases left between them. Germline V lookup: CDR1 SGHRS, CDR2 YFSETQ. CDR3 length equals 16 residues. The CDR3 nucleotides read TGCGCCAGCAGCTTGATGTCGCAGGGGAGCTCCTACGAGCAGTACTTC. It yields the protein CASSLMSQGSSYEQYF.

The chain uses TRBV7-9 and TRBJ2-4; D call uncertain. Germline V lookup: CDR1 SEHNR, CDR2 FQNEAQ (reference sequence). The length of the CDR3 is 16 residues. Deletions cut 1 base from V and 0 bases from J, with 10 bases between. CDR3 sequence reads: CASSLENNLAKNIQYF. CDR3 nucleotides: TGTGCCAGCAGCTTAGAGAACAACCTAGCCAAAAACATTCAGTACTTC.

This clone was seen only a few times. This chain joins TRBV6-5 and TRBJ2-1; tentative D call: TRBD2 (5 bases). CDR1 and CDR2 (germline): MNHEY, SVGAGI. With 6 bases removed from V and 5 bases from J, the gap between germline ends came to 11 bases. This CDR3 has 13 amino acids. The DNA of the CDR3 is TGTGCCAGCAGAGGGAGTTACAACAATGAGCAGTTCTTC. Its translation: CASRGSYNNEQFF.

The V gene is TRBV23-1, the J gene TRBJ1-6; the match to TRBD1 covers 7 bases. TRBV23-1 falls under the ORF class, with uncertain function. Losses at the gene ends were 0 bases for V and 3 bases for J; bases not matched to a gene: 14. CDR3 length equals 20 residues. Here the CDR3 reads CASSQSEHRQGSGYNSPLHF. As DNA, the CDR3 is TGCGCCAGCAGTCAATCGGAACACCGACAGGGCTCCGGCTATAATTCACCCCTCCACTTT.

This clone came up once. This chain joins TRBV5-1 and TRBJ1-1; 7 bases align to TRBD1. V lost 2 bases and J lost 4; bases outside the gene matches: 2. In germline, CDR1 is SGHRS, CDR2 YFSETQ. CDR3 length: 13 amino acids. The DNA of the CDR3 is TGCGCCAGCAGCTTCGACAGGGCCACTGAAGCTTTCTTT. Its translation: CASSFDRATEAFF.

This chain connects TRBV28 to TRBJ1-1; weak D call: TRBD1 (6 bases). The CDR3 sequence is 13 residues long. The ends were cut back, 6 bases at V and 5 bases at J, with 13 bases in the middle. Germline CDR1 reads MDHEN; CDR2 reads SYDVKM. The CDR3 DNA is TGTGCCAGCAGCCTGCGGACAGCAACTGAAGCTTTCTTT. It is translated as CASSLRTATEAFF.